Below, 24 T cell receptor beta chains from the same sample are listed, as sequenced in a study of blood T cell repertoires in COVID-19. The assay was immunoSEQ multiplex PCR, and TCRdb's table has in-frame clones only and misses some. Of tens of thousands of clones in the sample, around 89% were seen once. Sequences were obtained from peripheral blood. The source of these receptors is a human donor with active COVID-19. The donor label of this sample is uncertain.

V gene TRBV5-1 combines with J gene TRBJ1-2; no clear D. Per germline, CDR1 SGHRS and CDR2 YFSETQ. The CDR3 runs to 13 residues. Trimming took off 2 bases at V and 7 bases at J, with 12 bases between the two ends. CDR3 sequence (DNA): TGCGCCAGCAGCTTCGGAGGGTCCGGTGGCTACACCTTC. It encodes CASSFGGSGGYTF.

V and J are TRBV21-1 and TRBJ2-5; TRBD1, as called in the table, went unchecked against the DNA. TRBV21-1 is a known pseudogene. The CDR3 covers 16 residues. CDR3 nucleotides: TGTGCCAGCAGCAAACCCCTGAGGCAGGGGGAAGAGACCCAGTACTTC. Encoded protein: CASSKPLRQGEETQYF.

The rearrangement joins TRBV27 to TRBJ2-3, with D possibly being TRBD1 (6 bases). V was cut by 8 bases and J by 0 bases, with 18 bases left in between. The CDR3 has 16 residues. The V gene's germline CDR1 is MNHEY and CDR2 SMNVEV (reference sequence). CDR3 sequence (DNA): TGTGCCAGCCTCCGGCCAGGGGCCACTAGCACAGATACGCAGTATTTT. It yields the protein CASLRPGATSTDTQYF.

The rearrangement joins TRBV21-1 to TRBJ1-5; the D call of TRBD1 is as the table states it, not checked on the DNA. TRBV21-1 is assigned pseudogene status. The CDR3 loop spans 15 amino acids. The CDR3 here is CASSKGTGRNQPQHF. The CDR3 DNA sequence: TGTGCCAGCAGCAAAGGGACAGGGAGAAATCAGCCCCAGCATTTT.

The CDR3 here is CASSLGLAGGSSTDTQYF. Written as DNA, the CDR3 is TGTGCCAGCAGCCTTGGACTAGCGGGGGGATCTAGCACAGATACGCAGTATTTT. The chain joins TRBV11-3 to TRBJ2-3, with 14 positions matching TRBD2. The V and J ends lost 5 bases and 0 bases, in that order; junction bases with no gene match: 7. Germline V lookup: CDR1 SGHNT, CDR2 YENEEA. The CDR3 is made up of 18 amino acids. Together with reference TRBV11-3 and TRBJ2-3, the CDR3 gives the full variable domain: EAGVVQSPRYKIIEKKQPVAFWCNPISGHNTLYWYLQNLGQGPELLIRYENEEAVDDSQLPKDRFSAERLKGVDSTLKIQPAELGDSAVYLCASSLGLAGGSSTDTQYFGPGTRLTVL.

The chain joins TRBV24-1 to TRBJ1-6; TRBD1 might be the D (6 bases). The CDR3 spans 14 residues. Per the germline V gene, CDR1 is KGHDR and CDR2 is SFDVKD. Trimming cost V 2 bases and J 10 bases, with 11 bases left between them. The CDR3 DNA sequence: TGTGCCACCAGTGATTCCGGACAGACGTCACCCCTCCACTTT. As protein: CATSDSGQTSPLHF.

The V call is TRBV9, the J call TRBJ2-1; 9 bases fit TRBD1. CDR1 SGDLS and CDR2 YYNGEE come from the germline V gene. The V and J ends lost 3 bases and 5 bases, in that order; junction bases with no gene match: 6. This CDR3 is built from 15 residues. Here the CDR3 DNA reads TGTGCCAGCAGCGGGCCGGGACAGGGTGACAATGAGCAGTTCTTC. Encoded protein: CASSGPGQGDNEQFF.

The chain uses TRBV20-1 and TRBJ2-1; D is perhaps TRBD1 (5 bases). CDR1 and CDR2 from the germline V gene are DFQATT and SNEGSKA (reference sequence). V gave up 3 bases and J gave up 6 bases, with 15 bases separating them. The CDR3 extends over 14 amino acids. CDR3: CSASDASQGNEQFF. CDR3 DNA sequence: TGCAGTGCTAGTGACGCTAGTCAGGGCAATGAGCAGTTCTTC.

The V gene is TRBV6-5, the J gene TRBJ2-2; 8 bases agree with TRBD1. Germline V CDR1 and CDR2: MNHEY, SVGAGI. The CDR3 runs 16 residues. The V gene end was trimmed by 0 bases and the J gene end by 7 bases; junction bases not matched to a gene: 7. The CDR3 DNA is TGTGCCAGCAGTTACTCGAGGCAGGGGGCGGGCGGGGAGCTGTTTTTT. It yields the protein CASSYSRQGAGGELFF.

This CDR3 is CASSRDRVQNSPLHF. Here the CDR3 DNA reads TGTGCCAGCTCTCGCGACAGGGTACAAAATTCACCCCTCCACTTT. The chain couples TRBV18 to TRBJ1-6; the match to TRBD1 covers 7 bases. V lost 6 bases to trimming and J lost 7 bases; unmatched junction nucleotides: 9. The CDR3 consists of 15 residues. From germline, CDR1 is KGHSH and CDR2 LQKENI.

The chain joins TRBV7-3 to TRBJ1-2; no clear D gene. CDR3 length: 13 amino acids. CDR1 and CDR2 (germline): SGHTA, FQGTGA. Deletions cut 1 base from V and 8 bases from J, with 11 bases between. In DNA, the CDR3 is TGTGCCAGCAGCTTAAATATGAGAAGCGGCTACACCTTC. The encoded protein is CASSLNMRSGYTF.

The genes are TRBV5-1 and TRBJ2-5, with 8 bases lining up with TRBD1. CDR3 length: 13 residues. Per germline, CDR1 SGHRS and CDR2 YFSETQ. With 6 bases clipped from V and 1 base from J, the junction kept 2 bases outside the gene matches. This CDR3 reads CASTTGGQETQYF. The CDR3 DNA is TGCGCCAGCACAACAGGGGGCCAAGAGACCCAGTACTTC.

V is TRBV7-9 and J is TRBJ2-7, with D possibly being TRBD2 (6 bases). Trimming took off 1 base at V and 5 bases at J, with 15 bases between the two ends. This CDR3 region has 15 residues. Germline-derived CDR1 and CDR2 are SEHNR and FQNEAQ (reference sequence). CDR3 in DNA: TGTGCCAGCAGCTTAGGAGGTGGAGGGCGCGACGAGCAGTACTTC. As protein: CASSLGGGGRDEQYF.

The CDR3 DNA is TGTGCCAGCAGTGAAGACTTCGGGGGGAACACTGAAGCTTTCTTT. Protein product: CASSEDFGGNTEAFF. This chain links TRBV6-1 with TRBJ1-1; possibly TRBD1 for D (5 bases). The germline gives CDR1 MNHNS, CDR2 SASEGT. This CDR3 region has 15 residues. With 1 base removed from V and 1 base from J, the gap between germline ends came to 10 bases.

The chain combines TRBV9 with TRBJ2-3; 10 nucleotides align to TRBD2. The trim removed 0 bases at V and 0 bases at J, leaving 7 bases unmatched. The CDR3 loop spans 18 amino acids. Germline CDR1 SGDLS, CDR2 YYNGEE. The CDR3 region is CASSVEASGGLSTDTQYF. In nucleotides, the CDR3 is TGTGCCAGCAGCGTAGAGGCTAGCGGGGGACTAAGCACAGATACGCAGTATTTT.

The gene calls are TRBV25-1 and TRBJ2-3; 9 bases align to TRBD2. J lost 4 bases, V lost 3 bases, and 5 bases had no gene match. The CDR3 consists of 15 residues. Germline values: CDR1 MGHDK, CDR2 SYGVNS. The CDR3 sequence: CASSELAGIADTQYF. DNA of the CDR3: TGTGCCAGCAGTGAGCTAGCGGGGATAGCAGATACGCAGTATTTT. The full variable domain, completed using reference TRBV25-1 and TRBJ2-3, is EADIYQTPRYLVIGTGKKITLECSQTMGHDKMYWYQQDPGMELHLIHYSYGVNSTEKGDLSSESTVSRIRTEHFPLTLESARPSHTSQYLCASSELAGIADTQYFGPGTRLTVL.

The chain carries TRBV6-5 and TRBJ2-1; 8 bases match TRBD2. This CDR3 spans 13 amino acids. V was clipped by 5 bases and J by 8 bases; unmatched bases: 5. The germline CDR1 and CDR2 sequences are MNHEY and SVGAGI. The CDR3 DNA follows: TGTGCCAGCAGTATAAGCGGGAGTTATGAGCAGTTCTTC. As protein: CASSISGSYEQFF.

The chain links TRBV9 to TRBJ2-1; 10 bases agree with TRBD2. CDR1 and CDR2 (germline): SGDLS, YYNGEE. The V and J ends lost 1 base and 2 bases, in that order; junction bases with no gene match: 3. CDR3 length: 16 residues. The CDR3 nucleotides are TGTGCCAGCAGCGTAATAGGACTAGCGGCCTACAATGAGCAGTTCTTC. Amino acids: CASSVIGLAAYNEQFF.

This clone was picked up a small number of times. The chain combines TRBV7-8 with TRBJ2-1; 9 bases line up with TRBD2. Germline-derived CDR1 and CDR2 are SGHVS and FQNEAQ. J was trimmed by 9 bases and V by 1 base; bases with no gene match: 4. The CDR3 is made up of 14 amino acids. The CDR3 here is CASSLEAGGPEQFF. CDR3 bases: TGTGCCAGCAGCTTAGAGGCGGGGGGGCCTGAGCAGTTCTTC.

The CDR3 sequence is CAISRQGGGRGQFF. CDR3 nucleotides: TGTGCCATCAGCCGACAGGGTGGGGGAAGGGGGCAGTTCTTC. This chain joins TRBV10-3 and TRBJ2-1, with TRBD1 identical over 7 bases. This CDR3 is 14 amino acids long. CDR1 is ENHRY and CDR2 is SYGVKD in the germline V gene. V lost 6 bases to trimming and J lost 12 bases; unmatched junction nucleotides: 14.

The chain combines TRBV27 with TRBJ2-7, with 10 bases matching TRBD1. Germline CDR1 and CDR2: MNHEY and SMNVEV (reference sequence). Trimming cost V 5 bases and J 9 bases; bases outside gene matches: 10. The CDR3 totals 14 residues. The CDR3 here is CASSQGTGAAGQYF. As DNA, the CDR3 is TGTGCCAGCAGTCAAGGGACAGGGGCTGCGGGGCAGTACTTC.

This clone was seen once. The chain couples TRBV7-6 to TRBJ1-1, with TRBD1 identical over 7 bases. CDR3 size: 16 residues. V lost 2 bases, J lost 0 bases, and 6 bases stayed unmatched. Germline assignment: CDR1 SGHVS and CDR2 FNYEAQ. The CDR3 DNA reads TGTGCCAGCAGCTTATACAGGGGAGCTATGAACACTGAAGCTTTCTTT. This gives the protein CASSLYRGAMNTEAFF. Complete variable domain (other parts from reference TRBV7-6 and TRBJ1-1): GAGVSQSPRYKVTKRGQDVALRCDPISGHVSLYWYRQALGQGPEFLTYFNYEAQQDKSGLPNDRFSAERPEGSISTLTIQRTEQRDSAMYRCASSLYRGAMNTEAFFGQGTRLTVV.

The V gene is TRBV7-2, the J gene TRBJ2-7; 9 bases are a match to TRBD1. Germline-derived CDR1 and CDR2 are SGHTA and FQGNSA. Trimming cost V 2 bases and J 4 bases; bases outside gene matches: 12. The CDR3 extends over 17 amino acids. CDR3 nucleotides: TGTGCCAGCAGCTTATTTCCACGCCTGGGACAGGGATACGAGCAGTACTTC. It codes for CASSLFPRLGQGYEQYF.

The V call is TRBV2, the J call TRBJ2-7; D is possibly TRBD1 (5 bases). V dropped 5 bases and J dropped 2 bases, with 10 bases sitting between them. CDR1 SNHLY and CDR2 FYNNEI come from the germline V gene. The CDR3 is 13 residues long. The CDR3 DNA is TGTGCCAGCAGTCGTCAGGGCGCCTACGAGCAGTACTTC. Protein sequence: CASSRQGAYEQYF.